This TCR beta chain appears in the sequencing data of a study of shared clonotypes between healthy human individuals. Study in general: The composition of the donors was two women and a few men aged 18 to 49.

Sequencing used immunoSEQ multiplex PCR; TCRdb keeps in-frame clones, though not all of them. The top ten clones hold about 12% of a sample with hundreds of thousands of clones, around 78% of them seen once. The receptor was derived from a woman aged 40 to 50 in good health. Some clones in this sample may be carry-over from other donors' samples. The sample taken for sequencing was PBMCs.

CDR3 bases: TGCGCCAGCAGACTGGACAGGAGCACAGATACGCAGTATTTT. It is translated as CASRLDRSTDTQYF. This chain uses TRBV5-1 with TRBJ2-3; 7 nucleotides match TRBD1. Losses at the gene ends were 5 bases for V and 0 bases for J; bases not matched to a gene: 3. Per the germline V gene, CDR1 is SGHRS and CDR2 is YFSETQ. CDR3 length equals 14 residues.